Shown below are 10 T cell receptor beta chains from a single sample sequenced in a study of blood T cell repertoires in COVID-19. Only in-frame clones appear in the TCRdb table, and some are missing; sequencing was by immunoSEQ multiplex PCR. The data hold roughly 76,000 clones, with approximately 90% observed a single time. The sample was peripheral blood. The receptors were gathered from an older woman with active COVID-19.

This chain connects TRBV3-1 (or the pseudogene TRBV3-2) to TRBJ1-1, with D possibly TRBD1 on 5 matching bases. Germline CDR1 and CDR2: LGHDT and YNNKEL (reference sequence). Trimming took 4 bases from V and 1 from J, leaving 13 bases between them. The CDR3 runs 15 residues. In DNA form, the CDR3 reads TGTGCCAGCAGCCCGCTTTTGGGGGGGAACACTGAAGCTTTCTTT. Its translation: CASSPLLGGNTEAFF.

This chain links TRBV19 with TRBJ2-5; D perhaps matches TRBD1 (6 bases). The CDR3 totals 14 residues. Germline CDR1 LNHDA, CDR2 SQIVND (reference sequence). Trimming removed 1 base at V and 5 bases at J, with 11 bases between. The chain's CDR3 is CASSIGTRGETQYF. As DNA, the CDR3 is TGTGCCAGTAGTATAGGAACCAGGGGTGAGACCCAGTACTTC.

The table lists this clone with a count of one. The CDR3 here is CASSQRSGANVLTF. CDR3 nucleotides: TGCGCCAGCAGCCAACGTTCCGGGGCCAACGTCCTGACTTTC. The genes are TRBV4-1 and TRBJ2-6; D call uncertain. Germline-derived CDR1 and CDR2 are MGHRA and YSYEKL. This CDR3 is built from 14 residues. The ends were cut back, 2 bases at V and 4 bases at J, with 6 bases in the middle.

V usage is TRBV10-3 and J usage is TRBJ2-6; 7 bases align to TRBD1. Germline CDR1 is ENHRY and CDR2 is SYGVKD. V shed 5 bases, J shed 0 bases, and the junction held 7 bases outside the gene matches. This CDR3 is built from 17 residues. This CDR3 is CAISRTGRSSGANVLTF. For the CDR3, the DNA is TGTGCCATCAGTAGGACAGGTCGGAGCTCTGGGGCCAACGTCCTGACTTTC.

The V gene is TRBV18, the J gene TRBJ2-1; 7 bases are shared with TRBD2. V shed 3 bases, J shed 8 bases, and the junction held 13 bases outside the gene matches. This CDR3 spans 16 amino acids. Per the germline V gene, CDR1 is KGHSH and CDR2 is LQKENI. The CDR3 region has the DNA TGTGCCAGCTCACCCCTAAGGACTAGTTTCAACGATGAGCAGTTCTTC. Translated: CASSPLRTSFNDEQFF.

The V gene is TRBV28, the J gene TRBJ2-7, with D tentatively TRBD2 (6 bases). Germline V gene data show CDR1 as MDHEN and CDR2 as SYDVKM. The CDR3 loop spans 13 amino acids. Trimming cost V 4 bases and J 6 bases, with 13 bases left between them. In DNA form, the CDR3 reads TGTGCCAGCAGTTCCCGGCGGGGCGGCGAGCAGTACTTC. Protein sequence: CASSSRRGGEQYF. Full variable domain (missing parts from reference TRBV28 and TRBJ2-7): DVKVTQSSRYLVKRTGEKVFLECVQDMDHENMFWYRQDPGLGLRLIYFSYDVKMKEKGDIPEGYSVSREKKERFSLILESASTNQTSMYLCASSSRRGGEQYFGPGTRLTVT.

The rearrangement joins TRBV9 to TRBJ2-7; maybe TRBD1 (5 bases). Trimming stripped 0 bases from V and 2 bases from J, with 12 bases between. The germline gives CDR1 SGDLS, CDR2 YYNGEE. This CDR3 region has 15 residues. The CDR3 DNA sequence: TGTGCCAGCAGCGTAGCTGTGGGGCCCACCTACGAGCAGTACTTC. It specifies CASSVAVGPTYEQYF.

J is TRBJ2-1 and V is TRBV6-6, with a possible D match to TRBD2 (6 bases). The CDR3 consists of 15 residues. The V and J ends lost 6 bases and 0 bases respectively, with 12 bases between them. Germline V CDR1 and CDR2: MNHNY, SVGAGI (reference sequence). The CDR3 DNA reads TGTGCCAGCAGAGCTCTAGCGACCTCCTACAATGAGCAGTTCTTC. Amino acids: CASRALATSYNEQFF.

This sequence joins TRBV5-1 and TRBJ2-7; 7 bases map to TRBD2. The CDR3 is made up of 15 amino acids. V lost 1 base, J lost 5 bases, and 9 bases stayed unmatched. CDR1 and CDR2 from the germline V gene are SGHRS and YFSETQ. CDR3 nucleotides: TGCGCCAGCAGCTTGTTTGCGGGAGCACCCGACGAGCAGTACTTC. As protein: CASSLFAGAPDEQYF.

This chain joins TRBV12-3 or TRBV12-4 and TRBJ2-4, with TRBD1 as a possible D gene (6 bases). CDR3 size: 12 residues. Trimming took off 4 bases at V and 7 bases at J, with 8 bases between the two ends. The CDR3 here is CASSYQGNIQYF. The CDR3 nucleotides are TGTGCCAGCAGTTACCAGGGGAACATTCAGTACTTC.